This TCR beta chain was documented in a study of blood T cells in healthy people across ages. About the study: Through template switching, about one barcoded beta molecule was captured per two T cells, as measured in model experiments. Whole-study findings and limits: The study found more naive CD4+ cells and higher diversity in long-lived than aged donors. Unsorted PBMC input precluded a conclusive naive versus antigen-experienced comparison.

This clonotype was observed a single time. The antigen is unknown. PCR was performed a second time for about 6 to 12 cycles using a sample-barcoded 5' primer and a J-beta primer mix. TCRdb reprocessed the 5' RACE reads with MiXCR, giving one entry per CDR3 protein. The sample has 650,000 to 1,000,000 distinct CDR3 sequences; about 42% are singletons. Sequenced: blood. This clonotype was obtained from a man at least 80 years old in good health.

The CDR3 spells CSARDSGALNTEAFF. The CDR3 region has the DNA TGCAGTGCTAGAGATTCGGGAGCCTTGAACACTGAAGCTTTCTTT. The chain combines TRBV20-1 with TRBJ1-1; D is undetermined. The germline CDR1 and CDR2 sequences are DFQATT and SNEGSKA (reference sequence). CDR3 length equals 15 residues. Trimming shortened V by 0 bases and J by 0 bases, and 11 bases separated the two germline ends.